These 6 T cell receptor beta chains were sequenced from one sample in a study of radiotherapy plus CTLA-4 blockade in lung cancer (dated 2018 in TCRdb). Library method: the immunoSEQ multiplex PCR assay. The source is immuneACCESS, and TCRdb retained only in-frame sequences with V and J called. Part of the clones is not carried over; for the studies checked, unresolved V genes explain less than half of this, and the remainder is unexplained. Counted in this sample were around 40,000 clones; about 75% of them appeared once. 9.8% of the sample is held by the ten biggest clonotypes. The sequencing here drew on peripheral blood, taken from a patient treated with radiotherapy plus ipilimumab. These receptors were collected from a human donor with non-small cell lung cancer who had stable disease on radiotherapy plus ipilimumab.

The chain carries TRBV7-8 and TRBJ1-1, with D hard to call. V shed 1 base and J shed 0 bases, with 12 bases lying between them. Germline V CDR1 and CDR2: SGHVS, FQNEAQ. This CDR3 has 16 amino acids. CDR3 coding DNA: TGTGCCAGCAGCTTAGGAGCGCGACGGATGAACACTGAAGCTTTCTTT. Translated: CASSLGARRMNTEAFF. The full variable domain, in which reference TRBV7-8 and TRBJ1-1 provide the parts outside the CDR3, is GAGVSQSPRYKVAKRGQDVALRCDPISGHVSLFWYQQALGQGPEFLTYFQNEAQLDKSGLPSDRFFAERPEGSVSTLKIQRTQQEDSAVYLCASSLGARRMNTEAFFGQGTRLTVV.

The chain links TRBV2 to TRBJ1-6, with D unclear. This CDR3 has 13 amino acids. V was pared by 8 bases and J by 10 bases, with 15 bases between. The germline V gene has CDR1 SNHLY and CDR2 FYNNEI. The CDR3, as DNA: TGTGCCAGCCGCCTACCGTTTGAATCACCCCTCCACTTT. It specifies CASRLPFESPLHF.

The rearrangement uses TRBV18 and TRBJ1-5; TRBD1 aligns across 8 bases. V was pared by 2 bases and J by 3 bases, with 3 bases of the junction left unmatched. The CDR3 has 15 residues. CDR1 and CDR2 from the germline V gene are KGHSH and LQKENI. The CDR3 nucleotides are TGTGCCAGCTCACCATCGACAGGGGTCAATCAGCCCCAGCATTTT. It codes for CASSPSTGVNQPQHF.

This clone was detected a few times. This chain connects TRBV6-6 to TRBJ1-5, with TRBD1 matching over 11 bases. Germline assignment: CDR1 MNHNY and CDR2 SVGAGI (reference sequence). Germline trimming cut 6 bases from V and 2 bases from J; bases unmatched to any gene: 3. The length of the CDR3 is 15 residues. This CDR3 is CASRRDRGGNQPQHF. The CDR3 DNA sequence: TGTGCCAGCAGGAGGGACAGGGGGGGCAATCAGCCCCAGCATTTT.

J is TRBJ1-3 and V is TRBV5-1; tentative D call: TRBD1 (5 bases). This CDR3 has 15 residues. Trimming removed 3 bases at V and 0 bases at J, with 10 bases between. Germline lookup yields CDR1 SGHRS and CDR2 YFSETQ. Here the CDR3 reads CASSYDSVSGNTIYF. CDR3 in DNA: TGCGCCAGCAGCTACGACAGTGTCTCTGGAAACACCATATATTTT.

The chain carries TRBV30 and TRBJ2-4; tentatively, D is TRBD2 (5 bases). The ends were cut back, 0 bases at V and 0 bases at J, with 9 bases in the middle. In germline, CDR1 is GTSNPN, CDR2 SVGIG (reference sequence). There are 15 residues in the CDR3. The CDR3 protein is CAWSVGGLAKNIQYF. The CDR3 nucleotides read TGTGCCTGGAGTGTCGGAGGATTAGCCAAAAACATTCAGTACTTC.